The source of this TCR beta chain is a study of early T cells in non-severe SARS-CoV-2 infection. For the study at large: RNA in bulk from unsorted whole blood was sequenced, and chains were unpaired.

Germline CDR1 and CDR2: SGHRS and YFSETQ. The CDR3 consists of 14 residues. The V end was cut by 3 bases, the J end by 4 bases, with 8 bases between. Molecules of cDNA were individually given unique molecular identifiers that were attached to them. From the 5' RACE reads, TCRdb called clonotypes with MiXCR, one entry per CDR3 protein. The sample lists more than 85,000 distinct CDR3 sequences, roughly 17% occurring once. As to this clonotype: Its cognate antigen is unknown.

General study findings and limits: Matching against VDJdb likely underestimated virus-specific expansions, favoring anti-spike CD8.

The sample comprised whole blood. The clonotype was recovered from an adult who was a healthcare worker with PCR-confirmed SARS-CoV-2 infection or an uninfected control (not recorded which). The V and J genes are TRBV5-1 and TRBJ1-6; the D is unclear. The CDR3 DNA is TGCGCCAGCAGCTCGGGAAGTTATAATTCACCCCTCCACTTT. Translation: CASSSGSYNSPLHF.